These 32 T cell receptor beta chains share one sample of origin, sequenced in a study of CD8+ T cells in alopecia areata. Reverse transcribed after extraction, RNA yielded cDNA as the sequencing template. Sequencing was performed with immunoSEQ multiplex PCR; in TCRdb, only in-frame clones are kept and a portion is missing. The sample lists over 85,000 clones; over 40% were seen once. The sequencing sample was made of CD4+ T cells sorted from blood. The receptor source for this set is a human donor with alopecia areata.

This clone was seen more than once but under ten times. This sequence joins TRBV28 and TRBJ1-6; D may be TRBD1 (5 bases). The CDR3 length is 14 residues. V gave up 5 bases and J gave up 7 bases, with 12 bases separating them. The germline V gene has CDR1 MDHEN and CDR2 SYDVKM. CDR3 loop: CASSQGGANSPLHF. The CDR3 DNA reads TGTGCCAGCAGTCAGGGAGGCGCGAATTCACCCCTCCACTTT.

The rearrangement links TRBV29-1 to TRBJ2-1; D may be TRBD2 (6 bases). With 6 bases removed from V and 0 bases from J, the gap between germline ends came to 15 bases. The germline V gene has CDR1 SQVTM and CDR2 ANQGSEA. This CDR3 contains 15 residues. The CDR3 is CSVPEGSISYNEQFF. CDR3 nucleotides: TGCAGCGTCCCGGAGGGCTCCATCTCCTACAATGAGCAGTTCTTC.

The CDR3 region is CASSLEPAGGDTQYF. The CDR3 bases are TGTGCCAGCAGCTTGGAACCAGCGGGGGGGGATACGCAGTATTTT. The chain uses TRBV5-4 and TRBJ2-3; 10 nucleotides align to TRBD2. CDR1 and CDR2 (germline): SGHNT, YYREEE (reference sequence). This CDR3 spans 15 amino acids. V lost 0 bases and J lost 6; bases outside the gene matches: 4.

The chain recombines TRBV27 with TRBJ1-6; the match to TRBD1 covers 7 bases. The germline gives CDR1 MNHEY, CDR2 SMNVEV (reference sequence). V was pared by 5 bases and J by 16 bases, with 23 bases of the junction left unmatched. The CDR3 has 17 residues. The CDR3 sequence is CASSLAPGGGAQTFLHF. The CDR3 region has the DNA TGTGCCAGCAGTCTGGCCCCAGGGGGAGGGGCGCAAACATTTCTCCACTTT.

The chain employs TRBV20-1 and TRBJ2-7; no definite D call. The CDR3 totals 11 residues. CDR1 is DFQATT, CDR2 SNEGSKA, per germline (reference sequence). V was cut by 2 bases and J by 2 bases, with 4 bases left in between. CDR3 sequence reads: CSARQTYEQYF. CDR3 in DNA: TGCAGTGCTAGACAGACCTACGAGCAGTACTTC.

The chain recombines TRBV29-1 with TRBJ1-2; 7 bases are shared with TRBD1. CDR1 SQVTM and CDR2 ANQGSEA come from the germline V gene. This CDR3 region has 13 residues. V lost 7 bases, J lost 0 bases, and 5 bases stayed unmatched. The CDR3 loop reads CSALTGTNYGYTF. As DNA, the CDR3 is TGCAGCGCCTTGACAGGGACTAACTATGGCTACACCTTC.

The genes are TRBV29-1 and TRBJ1-1, with D maybe TRBD1 (5 bases). CDR1 is SQVTM and CDR2 is ANQGSEA in the germline V gene. The CDR3 loop spans 11 amino acids. Trimming removed 5 bases at V and 7 bases at J, with 11 bases between. The DNA of the CDR3 is TGCAGCGTTATCGGGGCTAGTGAAGCTTTCTTT. It is translated as CSVIGASEAFF.

V gene TRBV5-6 combines with J gene TRBJ2-7; tentatively, D is TRBD2 (5 bases). The CDR3 spans 11 residues. V was trimmed by 7 bases and J by 5 bases, leaving 10 bases between them. The germline V gene has CDR1 SGHDT and CDR2 YYEEEE. CDR3 sequence reads: CASGRGDEQYF. The CDR3 DNA follows: TGTGCCAGCGGCCGGGGTGACGAGCAGTACTTC.

This clone was observed a few times. The V call is TRBV23-1, the J call TRBJ1-2, with no clear D. TRBV23-1 is an ORF, with its function uncertain. The CDR3 extends over 14 amino acids. V was pared by 6 bases and J by 6 bases, with 17 bases between. The CDR3 region has the DNA TGCGCCAGCAGAGACCGGCCCACGGGAGATGGCTACACCTTC. Translation gives CASRDRPTGDGYTF.

The chain couples TRBV29-1 to TRBJ2-5; D possibly uses TRBD1 or TRBD2 (5 bases each). The germline V and J ends were trimmed by 2 bases and 1 base, with 20 bases remaining between them. Looked up from germline, CDR1 is SQVTM and CDR2 is ANQGSEA. This CDR3 region has 17 residues. CDR3 amino acids: CSVEKWGDSRTQETQYF. The CDR3 nucleotides are TGCAGCGTTGAAAAATGGGGAGACAGCCGAACCCAAGAGACCCAGTACTTC.

This rearrangement joins TRBV29-1 to TRBJ2-6, with D uncertain. Trimming pared 5 bases from V and 0 bases from J, leaving 5 bases between. Per germline, CDR1 SQVTM and CDR2 ANQGSEA. The CDR3 is made up of 13 amino acids. CDR3 DNA: TGCAGCGTTAAAAACTCTGGGGCCAACGTCCTGACTTTC. It is translated as CSVKNSGANVLTF. Using reference TRBV29-1 and TRBJ2-6 for the parts outside the CDR3, the full variable domain is SAVISQKPSRDICQRGTSLTIQCQVDSQVTMMFWYRQQPGQSLTLIATANQGSEATYESGFVIDKFPISRPNLTFSTLTVSNMSPEDSSIYLCSVKNSGANVLTFGAGSRLTVL.

This clone showed up just once. Compared with germline, one end of the junction differs, possibly owing to a read error. This chain joins TRBV2 and TRBJ2-1; D is unresolved. CDR3 length equals 14 residues. From germline, CDR1 is SNHLY and CDR2 FYNNEI. The CDR3 loop reads CAGMTGGTYNEQFF. As DNA, the CDR3 is TGTGCCGGCATGACCGGCGGAACCTATAATGAGCAGTTCTTC. Full variable domain (remainder filled in from reference TRBV2 and TRBJ2-1): EPEVTQTPSHQVTQMGQEVILRCVPISNHLYFYWYRQILGQKVEFLVSFYNNEISEKSEIFDDQFSVERPDGSNFTLKIRSTKLEDSAMYFCAGMTGGTYNEQFFGPGTRLTVL.

Details on this clone: Other nucleotide sequences from this sample produce the same CDR3. The CDR3 loop is CSVDRSSYNEQFF. For the CDR3, the DNA is TGCAGCGTGGACAGGAGCTCCTACAATGAGCAGTTCTTC. The chain recombines TRBV29-1 with TRBJ2-1, with 7 bases fitting TRBD1. The CDR3 is 13 amino acids. CDR1 SQVTM and CDR2 ANQGSEA come from the germline V gene. Unmatched junction bases numbered 2, after V lost 6 bases and J lost 0 bases.

The chain's CDR3 is CAWSVLRRMNSPLHF. CDR3 nucleotide sequence: TGTGCCTGGAGTGTACTCCGGAGGATGAATTCACCCCTCCACTTT. This rearrangement joins TRBV30 to TRBJ1-6; unclear D gene. The V gene lost 0 bases and the J gene lost 7 bases, with 13 bases spanning the gap. The CDR3 is 15 amino acids. Germline V gene sequence: CDR1 GTSNPN, CDR2 SVGIG (reference sequence).

This clone was detected only a few times. The chain couples TRBV11-2 to TRBJ2-7, with D uncertain. The CDR3 covers 13 residues. The V gene's germline CDR1 is SGHAT and CDR2 FQNNGV. Trimming left V 5 bases short and J 5 bases short, with 13 bases between. This CDR3 is CASSPGRPNEQYF. The CDR3 DNA reads TGTGCCAGCAGCCCCGGACGCCCAAACGAGCAGTACTTC. The whole variable domain, filled in from reference TRBV11-2 and TRBJ2-7, reads EAGVAQSPRYKIIEKRQSVAFWCNPISGHATLYWYQQILGQGPKLLIQFQNNGVVDDSQLPKDRFSAERLKGVDSTLKIQPAKLEDSAVYLCASSPGRPNEQYFGPGTRLTVT.

The rearrangement joins TRBV29-1 to TRBJ2-3, with 9 positions matching TRBD1. The J segment lost 5 bases and the V segment lost 7 bases, leaving 10 bases of the junction unmatched. This CDR3 is built from 14 residues. Germline V gene sequence: CDR1 SQVTM, CDR2 ANQGSEA. CDR3 sequence (DNA): TGCAGCGCTGAGGGACAGGGTCGGGTAGATACGCAGTATTTT. It is translated as CSAEGQGRVDTQYF.

V is TRBV29-1 and J is TRBJ2-1, with a possible D match to TRBD1 (5 bases). CDR1 is SQVTM, CDR2 ANQGSEA, per germline. The CDR3 is 12 residues long. The ends were cut back, 4 bases at V and 6 bases at J, with 10 bases in the middle. The DNA for the CDR3 is TGCAGCGTTGCCCCGCAGGGCAATGAGCAGTTCTTC. As protein: CSVAPQGNEQFF.

This clone was counted between two and nine times. V gene TRBV28 combines with J gene TRBJ2-7; perhaps TRBD2 as D (5 bases). This CDR3 is built from 14 residues. Trimming stripped 5 bases from V and 2 bases from J, with 13 bases between. Germline CDR1 is MDHEN and CDR2 is SYDVKM. In nucleotides, the CDR3 is TGTGCCAGCAGTCATCCGACTAACCCCTACGAGCAGTACTTC. Its translation is CASSHPTNPYEQYF. Full variable domain (remainder filled in from reference TRBV28 and TRBJ2-7): DVKVTQSSRYLVKRTGEKVFLECVQDMDHENMFWYRQDPGLGLRLIYFSYDVKMKEKGDIPEGYSVSREKKERFSLILESASTNQTSMYLCASSHPTNPYEQYFGPGTRLTVT.

The chain uses TRBV29-1 and TRBJ2-1; 12 nucleotides align to TRBD2. CDR3 length equals 16 residues. From germline, CDR1 is SQVTM and CDR2 ANQGSEA. The trim removed 4 bases at V and 5 bases at J, leaving 9 bases unmatched. The CDR3 sequence: CSVVKLAGGRNNEQFF. DNA for the CDR3: TGCAGCGTTGTTAAACTAGCGGGAGGACGTAACAATGAGCAGTTCTTC.

In its sample, this clone was seen once. The chain carries TRBV29-1 and TRBJ2-7; maybe TRBD1 (5 bases). The germline V and J ends were trimmed by 4 bases and 4 bases, with 17 bases remaining between them. In germline, CDR1 is SQVTM, CDR2 ANQGSEA. The CDR3 covers 14 residues. The CDR3 loop reads CSVAAGKSDYEQYF. DNA of the CDR3: TGCAGCGTTGCCGCAGGGAAGTCAGATTACGAGCAGTACTTC.

This clone was recorded once. J is TRBJ1-2 and V is TRBV4-2; a weak D match, TRBD1 (6 bases). Looked up from germline, CDR1 is LGHNA and CDR2 is YNFKEQ. V was cut by 2 bases and J by 2 bases, with 9 bases left in between. CDR3 length: 14 residues. As DNA, the CDR3 is TGTGCCAGCAGCCAACAAACAGGGAACTATGGCTACACCTTC. This gives the protein CASSQQTGNYGYTF.

The rearrangement joins TRBV29-1 to TRBJ2-3, with a possible D match to TRBD2 (6 bases). CDR3 length equals 14 residues. Germline V gives CDR1 SQVTM, CDR2 ANQGSEA. V was pared by 4 bases and J by 1 base, with 12 bases between. CDR3 sequence (DNA): TGCAGCGTTGTTGGTAGCGGTGGCACAGATACGCAGTATTTT. Protein sequence: CSVVGSGGTDTQYF.

The J gene is TRBJ2-1, the V gene TRBV29-1; D unresolved. Germline CDR1 SQVTM, CDR2 ANQGSEA. The germline V and J ends were trimmed by 6 bases and 9 bases, with 18 bases remaining between them. CDR3 length: 13 residues. The CDR3 DNA is TGCAGCGTCCTGGGGTCCCCCTCCCCTGAGCAGTTCTTC. It is translated as CSVLGSPSPEQFF.

This clone was detected a few times. The rearrangement joins TRBV30 to TRBJ2-1; D might be TRBD1 (5 bases). Germline V gives CDR1 GTSNPN, CDR2 SVGIG (reference sequence). Between the trimmed V and J ends, which lost 4 bases and 8 bases, there was a span of 12 bases. The CDR3 loop spans 12 amino acids. CDR3: CAWTTGGDEQFF. CDR3 nucleotide sequence: TGTGCCTGGACTACAGGTGGCGATGAGCAGTTCTTC.

The table lists this clone with a few counts. The chain uses TRBV4-1 and TRBJ1-2; D is ambiguous. CDR3 size: 13 residues. The V and J ends lost 0 bases and 8 bases respectively, with 10 bases between them. Germline CDR1 MGHRA, CDR2 YSYEKL. CDR3 coding DNA: TGCGCCAGCAGCCAAGAGGACCGTCGGGGCTACACCTTC. The encoded protein is CASSQEDRRGYTF.

This clone has just a few counts. The chain joins TRBV14 to TRBJ2-3, with no clear D. Germline CDR1 reads SGHDN; CDR2 reads FVKESK. V lost 7 bases to trimming and J lost 2 bases, with 16 bases between them. The CDR3 runs 15 residues. The DNA for the CDR3 is TGTGCCAGCAACTCGGCATCCCATTACACAGATACGCAGTATTTT. It encodes CASNSASHYTDTQYF.

The chain combines TRBV6-5 with TRBJ2-7, with D unclear. V shed 6 bases and J shed 4 bases, with 1 base lying between them. The CDR3 runs 9 residues. Germline V CDR1 and CDR2: MNHEY, SVGAGI. The CDR3 DNA reads TGTGCCAGCAGGTACGAGCAGTACTTC. This encodes CASRYEQYF.

The chain links TRBV29-1 to TRBJ2-7; TRBD1 matches 11 bases. The CDR3 sequence is 15 residues long. CDR1 and CDR2 (germline): SQVTM, ANQGSEA. Trimming removed 7 bases from V and 3 bases from J; junction bases left unmatched: 11. The CDR3: CSAATGTGGYYEQYF. As DNA, the CDR3 is TGCAGCGCCGCGACCGGGACAGGGGGATACTACGAGCAGTACTTC.

This sequence joins TRBV4-1 and TRBJ1-2; D uncertain. Looked up from germline, CDR1 is MGHRA and CDR2 is YSYEKL. Trimming stripped 0 bases from V and 8 bases from J, with 13 bases between. CDR3 length equals 14 residues. In nucleotides, the CDR3 is TGCGCCAGCAGCCAAGACCGATCCCCTCCCGGCTACACCTTC. Residues: CASSQDRSPPGYTF.

The chain is built from TRBV18 and TRBJ2-3; D unclear. The CDR3 consists of 13 residues. The ends were cut back, 3 bases at V and 6 bases at J, with 10 bases in the middle. Germline lookup yields CDR1 KGHSH and CDR2 LQKENI. Written as DNA, the CDR3 is TGTGCCAGCTCACCCCGTCCGGTGGATACGCAGTATTTT. This gives the protein CASSPRPVDTQYF.

This clone has more than one count but fewer than ten. The chain employs TRBV18 and TRBJ2-1, with TRBD1 identical over 12 bases. Germline CDR1 and CDR2: KGHSH and LQKENI. The CDR3 runs to 20 residues. J lost 5 bases, V lost 4 bases, and 18 bases had no gene match. The CDR3 loop reads CASSLYPQFGTGGSNNEQFF. The CDR3 DNA reads TGTGCCAGCTCACTTTACCCTCAATTCGGGACAGGGGGCTCGAACAATGAGCAGTTCTTC. Complete variable domain (other parts from reference TRBV18 and TRBJ2-1): NAGVMQNPRHLVRRRGQEARLRCSPMKGHSHVYWYRQLPEEGLKFMVYLQKENIIDESGMPKERFSAEFPKEGPSILRIQQVVRGDSAAYFCASSLYPQFGTGGSNNEQFFGPGTRLTVL.

This clone was counted between two and nine times. This sequence joins TRBV28 and TRBJ2-1; 9 nucleotides agree with TRBD1. The germline CDR1 and CDR2 sequences are MDHEN and SYDVKM. V shed 3 bases, J shed 6 bases, and the junction held 3 bases outside the gene matches. This CDR3 contains 14 residues. The CDR3 is CASSFSGQGNEQFF. CDR3 nucleotides: TGTGCCAGCAGTTTCTCGGGACAGGGCAATGAGCAGTTCTTC.